Listed below are T cell receptor beta chains from one sample, sequenced in a study of molecular identifiers for immune sequencing clone quantification. TCRdb re-analysed the PCR reads in MiXCR, keeping a single row per CDR3 protein. The sample has 75,000 to 95,000 distinct CDR3 sequences, about 23% seen once. The sample taken for sequencing was naive CD8+ T cells from blood, with Jurkat cell RNA spiked in. The receptors originated from a human donor in good health. Some libraries in this study had Jurkat cell RNA spiked in. CDR3s include the opening cysteine and the closing phenylalanine or tryptophan. Fields, in order: CDR3 length, clone size, D gene, V gene, J gene, CDR3 DNA, CDR3 protein. The D gene is left open where the match is weak. Not every row has a clone size; where given, it reads once, few, many or a size class.

length: 16
size: many
D: TRBD1
V: TRBV4-3
J: TRBJ2-7
DNA: TGCGCCAGCAGCCCAAGTTCAGGGGACAGGGGTTACGAGCAGTACTTC
CDR3: CASSPSSGDRGYEQYF

length: 19
size: .
D: .
V: TRBV11-2
J: TRBJ2-3
DNA: TGTGCCAGCAGCTTAGCCTCCACGGGGGGCCTCGTTAGCACAGATACGCAGTATTTT
CDR3: CASSLASTGGLVSTDTQYF

length: 17
size: few
D: .
V: TRBV6-2/TRBV6-3
J: TRBJ2-3
DNA: TGTGCCAGCAGCCTCGGCTGGGACTCACCTCCCACAGATACGCAGTATTTT
CDR3: CASSLGWDSPPTDTQYF

length: 15
size: .
D: .
V: TRBV29-1
J: TRBJ2-7
DNA: TGCAGCGTTGAGGACGACCGGGACACAACCTACGAGCAGTACTTC
CDR3: CSVEDDRDTTYEQYF

length: 16
size: .
D: .
V: TRBV24-1
J: TRBJ2-2
DNA: TGTGCCACCAGTGATTTACGTTCCGCGGACACCGGGGAGCTGTTTTTT
CDR3: CATSDLRSADTGELFF

length: 15
size: few
D: TRBD2
V: TRBV27
J: TRBJ2-5
DNA: TGTGCCAGCAGCCTGGGTAGCGGGGGCCAGGAGACCCAGTACTTC
CDR3: CASSLGSGGQETQYF

length: 14
size: many
D: .
V: TRBV4-1
J: TRBJ1-1
DNA: TGCGCCAGCAGCCAAGAGGGACAGAACACTGAAGCTTTCTTT
CDR3: CASSQEGQNTEAFF

length: 15
size: many
D: TRBD1
V: TRBV29-1
J: TRBJ1-2
DNA: TGCAGCGTTGAAGAAGATGAGGGGGCGGGAGTTGGCTACACCTTC
CDR3: CSVEEDEGAGVGYTF

length: 13
size: few
D: TRBD1
V: TRBV5-1
J: TRBJ1-2
DNA: TGCGCCAGCAACCTCGGGACAGGGTTCGGCTACACCTTC
CDR3: CASNLGTGFGYTF

length: 12
size: few
D: .
V: TRBV2
J: TRBJ1-1
DNA: TGTGCCAGTTTTCCGGAGAACACTGAAGCTTTCTTT
CDR3: CASFPENTEAFF

length: 15
size: few
D: .
V: TRBV21-1
J: TRBJ1-1
DNA: TGTGCCAGCAGCCACGGATGGACAGGCTCCACTGAAGCTTTCTTT
CDR3: CASSHGWTGSTEAFF

length: 13
size: many
D: .
V: TRBV2
J: TRBJ2-7
DNA: TGTGCCAGCACGGCTCGGTGGTCCTACGAGCAGTACTTC
CDR3: CASTARWSYEQYF

length: 15
size: few
D: TRBD1
V: TRBV10-3
J: TRBJ1-1
DNA: TGTGCCATCAGTGAGTCAAGCGCAGGGGGCACTGAAGCTTTCTTT
CDR3: CAISESSAGGTEAFF

length: 14
size: few
D: TRBD1
V: TRBV7-6
J: TRBJ1-1
DNA: TGTGCCAGCAGCATGACAGGGGGGAACACTGAAGCTTTCTTT
CDR3: CASSMTGGNTEAFF

length: 17
size: many
D: .
V: TRBV7-5
J: TRBJ2-3
DNA: .
CDR3: CISVPEASPSSTDTQYF

length: 15
size: few
D: TRBD2
V: TRBV4-3
J: TRBJ2-7
DNA: TGCGCCACCTCCTTAGTTCCGGGGGGGCCGCAGGAGCAGTACTTC
CDR3: CATSLVPGGPQEQYF